These 8 T cell receptor beta chains were all obtained from the same sample, sequenced in a study of identifying expanded T cells in peripheral blood (dated by TCRdb to between 2018 and 2021). The library was made by the immunoSEQ multiplex PCR assay. TCRdb retrieved this table from immuneACCESS and kept in-frame rearrangements only. Not all clones are present; in checked studies, unresolved V genes account for under half, and no reason is known for the remainder. The sample table lists about 85,000 clones, about 89% of them with a count of one. The top ten hold about 3% of the sample. The sequenced sample consisted of blood. These receptors were obtained from a person between 18 and 75 years old in good health.

This clone appeared once. This chain connects TRBV30 to TRBJ2-7; D unresolved. Germline CDR1 reads GTSNPN; CDR2 reads SVGIG (reference sequence). This CDR3 has 11 amino acids. Between the trimmed V and J ends, which lost 3 bases and 6 bases, there was a span of 9 bases. CDR3 region: CAWSVGREQYF. The CDR3, as DNA: TGTGCCTGGAGCGTAGGACGCGAGCAGTACTTC.

The chain recombines TRBV4-3 with TRBJ2-1; D is tentatively TRBD1 or TRBD2 (6 bases each). Germline V gives CDR1 LGHNA, CDR2 YSLEER. Trimming took 4 bases from V and 5 from J, leaving 21 bases between them. This CDR3 has 17 residues. CDR3 nucleotide sequence: TGCGCCAGCAGCCCACGATGGGGGCTAGCGACCCACAATGAGCAGTTCTTC. Residues: CASSPRWGLATHNEQFF.

The genes are TRBV9 and TRBJ2-2; 11 bases are shared with TRBD2. CDR1 and CDR2 from the germline V gene are SGDLS and YYNGEE. V lost 3 bases to trimming and J lost 1 base; unmatched junction nucleotides: 8. The CDR3 consists of 18 residues. This chain's CDR3 is CASSGRRSGRGNTGELFF. DNA for the CDR3: TGTGCCAGCAGCGGGCGCCGTAGCGGGAGGGGGAACACCGGGGAGCTGTTTTTT.

The rearrangement links TRBV6-6 to TRBJ2-5; D not resolved. Trimming removed 0 bases from V and 5 bases from J, with 10 bases in between. CDR3 length equals 14 residues. Germline V gene sequence: CDR1 MNHNY, CDR2 SVGAGI (reference sequence). Here the CDR3 DNA reads TGTGCCAGCAGTTACTCCGCGAGCACGGAGACCCAGTACTTC. Protein product: CASSYSASTETQYF.

The gene calls are TRBV13 and TRBJ1-2; D is possibly TRBD1 (5 bases). The CDR3 length is 15 residues. V lost 6 bases and J 4 bases, leaving 18 bases between the germline ends. Germline assignment: CDR1 PRHDT and CDR2 FYEKMQ (reference sequence). This CDR3 is CASRPGRGDSYGYTF. In DNA, the CDR3 is TGTGCCAGCAGGCCGGGCCGGGGGGATAGCTATGGCTACACCTTC.

The chain couples TRBV6-5 to TRBJ2-7; 8 bases agree with TRBD2. The CDR3 runs 11 residues. Germline V gene lookup returns CDR1 MNHEY and CDR2 SVGAGI. Losses at the gene ends were 5 bases for V and 12 bases for J; bases not matched to a gene: 6. CDR3: CASSRSGGPYF. The CDR3 DNA sequence: TGTGCCAGCAGTAGGAGCGGGGGTCCGTACTTC.

The CDR3, as DNA: TGCGCCAGCAAACTAGCGGGGCTCGCAGATACGCAGTATTTT. It yields the protein CASKLAGLADTQYF. V and J are TRBV5-1 and TRBJ2-3; 10 bases line up with TRBD2. The CDR3 length is 14 residues. Germline assignment: CDR1 SGHRS and CDR2 YFSETQ. V shed 6 bases and J 4 bases; nucleotides not matched to a gene: 5. The variable domain in full, completed from reference TRBV5-1 and TRBJ2-3, reads KAGVTQTPRYLIKTRGQQVTLSCSPISGHRSVSWYQQTPGQGLQFLFEYFSETQRNKGNFPGRFSGRQFSNSRSEMNVSTLELGDSALYLCASKLAGLADTQYFGPGTRLTVL.

V usage is TRBV28 and J usage is TRBJ2-1, with D possibly being TRBD2 (5 bases). The CDR3 is 11 residues long. Germline assignment: CDR1 MDHEN and CDR2 SYDVKM. The V gene lost 8 bases and the J gene lost 8 bases, with 10 bases spanning the gap. CDR3 in DNA: TGTGCCAGCCGGGTGGAGGATGAGCAGTTCTTC. Protein: CASRVEDEQFF.